Presented here are 29 T cell receptor beta chains from one specimen sequenced in a study of spatial heterogeneity in lung cancer. MiXCR was run by TCRdb on the 5' RACE reads, yielding one entry per CDR3 protein. The sample gives about 11,000 distinct CDR3 sequences, roughly 9.1% of which show up once; less than 40% is in the top ten. Time point specified: blood at routine non-recurrence follow-up after resection. The sequenced sample was PBMCs, obtained at follow-up. The receptor set was obtained from a female donor with early-stage non-small cell lung cancer.

The sample holds many counts of this clonotype. For the CDR3, the DNA is TGTGCCAGCGGTCGGACAGTTCATAATTCACCCCTCCACTTT. Translated, it gives CASGRTVHNSPLHF. The chain joins TRBV6-5 to TRBJ1-6, with TRBD1 as a possible D gene (6 bases). CDR1 and CDR2 (germline): MNHEY, SVGAGI. V gave up 8 bases and J gave up 5 bases, with 13 bases separating them. The CDR3 has 14 amino acids.

At least ten counts were recorded for this clonotype. V usage is TRBV20-1 and J usage is TRBJ1-2, with D tentatively TRBD1 (5 bases). CDR3 length equals 16 residues. The germline V gene has CDR1 DFQATT and CDR2 SNEGSKA (reference sequence). The germline V and J ends were trimmed by 0 bases and 3 bases, with 17 bases remaining between them. This CDR3 reads CSARDLRAPRDYGYTF. CDR3 nucleotide sequence: TGCAGTGCTAGAGATCTCAGGGCTCCTAGAGACTATGGCTACACCTTC.

This clonotype has more than one count but fewer than ten. This chain connects TRBV9 to TRBJ1-2; D not certain. Trimming cost V 4 bases and J 5 bases, with 24 bases left between them. Germline CDR1 SGDLS, CDR2 YYNGEE. The CDR3 totals 17 residues. The CDR3 nucleotides are TGTGCCAGCAGCCCAGACATCTTTCCAGACCGACATTATGGCTACACCTTC. Protein: CASSPDIFPDRHYGYTF.

This clonotype was seen ten or more times. The chain recombines TRBV28 with TRBJ1-5, with D possibly TRBD1 on 6 matching bases. V lost 8 bases and J 6 bases, leaving 11 bases between the germline ends. This CDR3 region has 12 residues. The germline V gene has CDR1 MDHEN and CDR2 SYDVKM. The CDR3: CASALGGQPQHF. The CDR3 region has the DNA TGTGCCAGCGCCTTAGGGGGTCAGCCCCAGCATTTT.

This clonotype was counted at least ten times. The V call is TRBV14, the J call TRBJ2-1; D not resolved. The V and J ends lost 1 base and 4 bases respectively, with 5 bases between them. CDR3 length: 13 residues. Looked up from germline, CDR1 is SGHDN and CDR2 is FVKESK. The CDR3 protein is CASSQVLYNEQFF. CDR3 DNA: TGTGCCAGCAGCCAAGTGTTGTACAATGAGCAGTTCTTC.

This clonotype was recorded many times. The rearrangement links TRBV6-1 to TRBJ2-5; D perhaps matches TRBD1 (6 bases). Germline values: CDR1 MNHNS, CDR2 SASEGT. The ends were cut back, 8 bases at V and 0 bases at J, with 16 bases in the middle. The CDR3 consists of 15 residues. CDR3 region: CASVAQGHHQETQYF. In nucleotides, the CDR3 is TGTGCCAGCGTAGCCCAGGGACACCACCAAGAGACCCAGTACTTC.

The chain recombines TRBV7-9 with TRBJ2-5, with 13 bases aligning to TRBD2. The CDR3 is made up of 17 amino acids. Trimming cost V 9 bases and J 1 base; bases outside gene matches: 11. Germline-derived CDR1 and CDR2 are SEHNR and FQNEAQ (reference sequence). The CDR3 region has the DNA TGTGCCAGTCAGGGAGGACTAGCGGGGGATCTCCAAGAGACCCAGTACTTC. The encoded protein is CASQGGLAGDLQETQYF.

This clonotype was counted at least ten times. This chain links TRBV6-6 with TRBJ2-5; 9 bases are a match to TRBD1. Germline V gene sequence: CDR1 MNHNY, CDR2 SVGAGI (reference sequence). The CDR3 runs to 14 residues. After removal of 1 base from V and 6 bases from J, the junction contained 3 bases not matched to a gene. The CDR3 nucleotides are TGTGCCAGCAGTTACTTGGGACAGGGCAAGACCCAGTACTTC. This sequence encodes CASSYLGQGKTQYF.

This clonotype was counted at least ten times. The chain is built from TRBV6-1 and TRBJ1-1; no clear D gene. This CDR3 is 12 amino acids long. V was pared by 5 bases and J by 4 bases, with 8 bases between. Germline V gene data show CDR1 as MNHNS and CDR2 as SASEGT. DNA for the CDR3: TGTGCCAGCAGTCTAGAGTTCACTGAAGCTTTCTTT. Protein sequence: CASSLEFTEAFF.

This clonotype was seen repeatedly, ten times or more. This chain joins TRBV7-9 and TRBJ2-3; 9 bases fit TRBD2. Germline V lookup: CDR1 SEHNR, CDR2 FQNEAQ (reference sequence). The CDR3 is 17 residues long. The trim removed 5 bases at V and 3 bases at J, leaving 12 bases unmatched. The CDR3 DNA sequence: TGTGCCAGCAGCCCGCCCGATGCGGGGGGGCTGACAGATACGCAGTATTTT. Translated: CASSPPDAGGLTDTQYF.

This clonotype was observed many times. The chain combines TRBV7-9 with TRBJ1-2; D gene uncertain. The germline V gene encodes CDR1 SEHNR and CDR2 FQNEAQ (reference sequence). Trimming took 1 base from V and 7 from J, leaving 7 bases between them. The CDR3 spans 12 residues. The CDR3 nucleotides read TGTGCCAGCAGCTTAGGTGATACTGGCTACACCTTC. This gives the protein CASSLGDTGYTF.

This clonotype occurred many times. CDR3: CASSLTSNTEAFF. CDR3 coding DNA: TGTGCCAGCAGCTTGACATCGAACACTGAAGCTTTCTTT. The V and J genes are TRBV5-6 and TRBJ1-1, with D unclear. CDR1 SGHDT and CDR2 YYEEEE come from the germline V gene. The CDR3 extends over 13 amino acids. Trimming took off 1 base at V and 1 base at J, with 5 bases between the two ends.

By share, this clonotype ranks as medium-sized. The CDR3 sequence is CATSFGLAITDTQYF. DNA for the CDR3: TGTGCCACCAGCTTCGGACTAGCCATCACAGATACGCAGTATTTT. The chain couples TRBV15 to TRBJ2-3; 8 bases fit TRBD2. V lost 5 bases, J lost 2 bases, and 6 bases stayed unmatched. CDR1 is LNHNV, CDR2 YYDKDF, per germline (reference sequence). This CDR3 region has 15 residues.

V gene TRBV9 combines with J gene TRBJ2-5, with D possibly being TRBD2 (5 bases). The germline gives CDR1 SGDLS, CDR2 YYNGEE. V was cut by 3 bases and J by 4 bases, with 22 bases left in between. CDR3 size: 17 residues. The CDR3 region has the DNA TGTGCCAGCAGCGCTCGCGTTAGGGAGTTCGCCCCAGAGACCCAGTACTTC. Residues: CASSARVREFAPETQYF. The full variable domain, rest sourced from reference TRBV9 and TRBJ2-5, is DSGVTQTPKHLITATGQRVTLRCSPRSGDLSVYWYQQSLDQGLQFLIQYYNGEERAKGNILERFSAQQFPDLHSELNLSSLELGDSALYFCASSARVREFAPETQYFGPGTRLLVL.

This clonotype was counted at least ten times. The chain uses TRBV10-1 and TRBJ1-5; D ambiguous. Trimming cost V 5 bases and J 4 bases, with 6 bases left between them. The germline CDR1 and CDR2 sequences are WNHNN and SYGVQD (reference sequence). CDR3 size: 12 residues. CDR3 DNA sequence: TGCGCCAGCAGTTTAGGGAATCAGCCCCAGCATTTT. Translation gives CASSLGNQPQHF.

CDR3 in DNA: TGTGCCACCCAGGACGGAGTTTCCTATGGCTACACCTTC. Residues: CATQDGVSYGYTF. The genes are TRBV28 and TRBJ1-2; D unclear. Between the trimmed V and J ends, which lost 10 bases and 4 bases, there was a span of 16 bases. Germline values: CDR1 MDHEN, CDR2 SYDVKM. The CDR3 contains 13 residues.

This clonotype was picked up many times. The rearrangement uses TRBV28 and TRBJ2-7; 9 bases align to TRBD1. The germline gives CDR1 MDHEN, CDR2 SYDVKM. The CDR3 loop spans 15 amino acids. V was pared by 3 bases and J by 5 bases, with 8 bases of the junction left unmatched. The CDR3 reads CASSFSGTGLNEQYF. The CDR3 region has the DNA TGTGCCAGCAGTTTCTCCGGGACAGGGCTTAACGAGCAGTACTTC.

As to this clonotype: One end of the junction fails to match germline, which may point to a read error. CDR3 loop: CASSLPSQGTNTGELFF. The CDR3 bases are TGTGCCAGCAGCCTCCCCTCCCAGGGGACGAACACCGGGGAGCTGTTTTTT. The chain employs TRBV5-1 and TRBJ2-2, with D tentatively TRBD1 (6 bases). The germline V gene has CDR1 SGHRS and CDR2 YFSETQ. CDR3 length: 17 amino acids.

This chain links TRBV7-2 with TRBJ2-2; D is undetermined. This CDR3 region has 11 residues. Germline V lookup: CDR1 SGHTA, CDR2 FQGNSA. V shed 10 bases and J shed 0 bases, with 3 bases lying between them. As DNA, the CDR3 is TGTGCCACCACGAACACCGGGGAGCTGTTTTTT. Encoded protein: CATTNTGELFF.

This clonotype showed up just a few times. The CDR3 DNA is TGTGCCAGCAGCGTAGGAGGCAGGACGGAAGAGACCCAGTACTTC. The encoded protein is CASSVGGRTEETQYF. The chain couples TRBV9 to TRBJ2-5; D is undetermined. Germline CDR1 reads SGDLS; CDR2 reads YYNGEE. This CDR3 has 15 amino acids. The V gene lost 0 bases and the J gene lost 3 bases, with 12 bases spanning the gap.

This clonotype was seen many times. This chain uses TRBV18 with TRBJ1-1; D is uncertain. The V gene lost 4 bases and the J gene lost 3 bases, with 6 bases spanning the gap. This CDR3 is 12 amino acids long. From germline, CDR1 is KGHSH and CDR2 LQKENI. CDR3 nucleotides: TGTGCCAGCTCACTGGGGTACACTGAAGCTTTCTTT. Translated: CASSLGYTEAFF. Together with reference TRBV18 and TRBJ1-1, the CDR3 gives the full variable domain: NAGVMQNPRHLVRRRGQEARLRCSPMKGHSHVYWYRQLPEEGLKFMVYLQKENIIDESGMPKERFSAEFPKEGPSILRIQQVVRGDSAAYFCASSLGYTEAFFGQGTRLTVV.

The table lists this clonotype with many counts. The chain is built from TRBV18 and TRBJ1-6; weak D call: TRBD1 (6 bases). CDR3 length: 15 amino acids. The germline CDR1 and CDR2 sequences are KGHSH and LQKENI. Trimming stripped 5 bases from V and 12 bases from J, with 20 bases between. The DNA for the CDR3 is TGTGCCAGCTCAACCCTACAGCTCCCACAGGGACCCCTCCACTTT. It codes for CASSTLQLPQGPLHF. The whole variable domain, remainder taken from reference TRBV18 and TRBJ1-6, is NAGVMQNPRHLVRRRGQEARLRCSPMKGHSHVYWYRQLPEEGLKFMVYLQKENIIDESGMPKERFSAEFPKEGPSILRIQQVVRGDSAAYFCASSTLQLPQGPLHFGNGTRLTVT.

This clonotype has at least ten counts. V gene TRBV12-3 or TRBV12-4 combines with J gene TRBJ2-6; tentative D call: TRBD1 (5 bases). The CDR3 totals 14 residues. The V gene lost 7 bases and the J gene lost 0 bases, with 7 bases spanning the gap. CDR3 region: CASTDSSGANVLTF. The CDR3 DNA sequence: TGTGCCAGCACAGACAGCTCTGGGGCCAACGTCCTGACTTTC.

This clonotype is large within its sample. The rearrangement joins TRBV19 to TRBJ1-2; D gene ambiguous. The ends were cut back, 7 bases at V and 2 bases at J, with 14 bases in the middle. The CDR3 runs to 14 residues. The V gene's germline CDR1 is LNHDA and CDR2 SQIVND (reference sequence). The CDR3 sequence: CASNRRTANYGYTF. The CDR3 region has the DNA TGTGCCAGTAATAGAAGGACGGCGAACTATGGCTACACCTTC.

This clonotype was counted at least ten times. This chain joins TRBV18 and TRBJ2-1; the D is unclear. Trimming took off 3 bases at V and 7 bases at J, with 13 bases between the two ends. Germline assignment: CDR1 KGHSH and CDR2 LQKENI. CDR3 size: 14 residues. The CDR3 nucleotides are TGTGCCAGCTCACCCGACAAAGTAGGGAATGAGCAGTTCTTC. Its protein is CASSPDKVGNEQFF.

This clonotype was counted at least ten times. V is TRBV5-1 and J is TRBJ1-6, with D possibly matching TRBD1 (5 bases). There are 15 residues in the CDR3. Germline CDR1 reads SGHRS; CDR2 reads YFSETQ. The V end was cut by 4 bases, the J end by 8 bases, with 16 bases between. CDR3: CASSRDGAVDSPLHF. The CDR3 bases are TGCGCCAGCAGCCGAGACGGGGCGGTAGATTCACCCCTCCACTTT.

The J gene is TRBJ1-2, the V gene TRBV7-2; D is uncertain. Trimming removed 4 bases at V and 8 bases at J, with 17 bases between. CDR1 is SGHTA, CDR2 FQGNSA, per germline. There are 14 residues in the CDR3. As DNA, the CDR3 is TGTGCCAGCAGCTCCCGGAGAACTTCAGAAGGCTACACCTTC. Its protein is CASSSRRTSEGYTF.

This clonotype was picked up many times. The chain combines TRBV10-3 with TRBJ2-3; maybe TRBD1 (5 bases). Trimming removed 4 bases at V and 2 bases at J, with 13 bases between. The germline V gene has CDR1 ENHRY and CDR2 SYGVKD. This CDR3 has 15 amino acids. This CDR3 reads CAISGRSRDTDTQYF. CDR3 DNA sequence: TGTGCCATCAGTGGTCGGAGCAGGGACACAGATACGCAGTATTTT.

The chain employs TRBV7-2 and TRBJ2-1; TRBD2 aligns across 11 bases. Germline V CDR1 and CDR2: SGHTA, FQGNSA. V was pared by 5 bases and J by 6 bases, with 9 bases of the junction left unmatched. This CDR3 is 16 amino acids long. CDR3 sequence reads: CASSPWLAGGSNEQFF. In DNA, the CDR3 is TGTGCCAGCAGCCCCTGGCTAGCGGGGGGAAGCAATGAGCAGTTCTTC.